This entry lists 30 T cell receptor beta chains sequenced from one sample in a study of Ad26.COV2.S vaccination and SARS-CoV-2 variants listed by TCRdb under 2021. The library was produced with the immunoSEQ multiplex PCR assay. As stored in TCRdb, this immuneACCESS dataset retains in-frame rearrangements with V and J assigned. A fraction of the clones does not appear; measured against another copy, unresolved V genes explain less than half of the discrepancy, and the remainder lacks a known reason. For this sample there are about 350,000 clones; approximately 86% appear just once. The top ten clonotypes cover approximately 12% of the sample. Taken with the paper, the label for treatment or condition translates to: some 20 received Ad26.COV2.S at low or high dose, single or two shots; about 5 received placebo; per-sample allocation not given. Repertoires of vaccine and placebo recipients were sequenced from samples taken on day 63 after the first injection.

The sequenced sample was peripheral blood, obtained in a trial of Ad26.COV2.S vaccine versus placebo. The receptors come from a person between 18 and 65 years old who received the Ad26.COV2.S COVID-19 vaccine or a placebo.

The chain uses TRBV4-1 and TRBJ1-1; 8 bases match TRBD1. The CDR3 runs 15 residues. The germline V gene encodes CDR1 MGHRA and CDR2 YSYEKL. V lost 5 bases, J lost 1 base, and 6 bases stayed unmatched. The CDR3 loop is CASSYWTGRNTEAFF. CDR3 bases: TGCGCCAGCAGCTACTGGACAGGGAGGAACACTGAAGCTTTCTTT.

The rearrangement links TRBV5-1 to TRBJ1-6; D uncertain. The V end was cut by 0 bases, the J end by 0 bases, with 10 bases between. CDR1 is SGHRS, CDR2 YFSETQ, per germline. The CDR3 contains 17 residues. The CDR3 reads CASSLGTASSYNSPLHF. CDR3 DNA sequence: TGCGCCAGCAGCTTGGGCACAGCGAGCTCCTATAATTCACCCCTCCACTTT.

The genes are TRBV19 and TRBJ1-3; D perhaps matches TRBD1 (5 bases). In germline, CDR1 is LNHDA, CDR2 SQIVND (reference sequence). Trimming pared 6 bases from V and 0 bases from J, leaving 9 bases between. The CDR3 is made up of 14 amino acids. CDR3 in DNA: TGTGCCAGTAGGCTGACAGTCTCTGGAAACACCATATATTTT. Residues: CASRLTVSGNTIYF.

The chain joins TRBV29-1 to TRBJ2-3, with 7 bases fitting TRBD1. With V trimmed by 4 bases and J by 0 bases, 7 bases remained unmatched. The CDR3 is 15 amino acids. Germline CDR1 is SQVTM and CDR2 is ANQGSEA. For the CDR3, the DNA is TGCAGCGTTGCGGCAGGGGGACAAAGCACAGATACGCAGTATTTT. Its translation: CSVAAGGQSTDTQYF.

The CDR3 spells CASSTQGVPYEQYF. DNA of the CDR3: TGTGCCAGCAGCACTCAGGGGGTTCCCTACGAGCAGTACTTC. This chain uses TRBV9 with TRBJ2-7; 7 bases are shared with TRBD1. The CDR3 is made up of 14 amino acids. Unmatched junction bases numbered 6, after V lost 4 bases and J lost 2 bases. Germline V CDR1 and CDR2: SGDLS, YYNGEE.

The chain uses TRBV10-1 and TRBJ2-3, with 9 bases matching TRBD1. The CDR3 is 14 residues long. CDR1 is WNHNN, CDR2 SYGVQD, per germline (reference sequence). Trimming removed 7 bases from V and 1 base from J; junction bases left unmatched: 3. The CDR3 region has the DNA TGCGCCAGCAAAGACAGGGGGGGCACAGATACGCAGTATTTT. This encodes CASKDRGGTDTQYF.

The chain employs TRBV30 and TRBJ2-5; D is unclear. The CDR3 is 13 amino acids. V lost 2 bases, J lost 2 bases, and 9 bases lay in between. CDR1 GTSNPN and CDR2 SVGIG come from the germline V gene (reference sequence). CDR3 nucleotide sequence: TGTGCCTGGAGTAGGTTGCAGCAAGAGACCCAGTACTTC. This translates into CAWSRLQQETQYF.

The chain employs TRBV6-5 and TRBJ1-1, with 7 bases matching TRBD1. The CDR3 has 13 residues. Unmatched junction bases numbered 3, after V lost 2 bases and J lost 6 bases. Per the germline V gene, CDR1 is MNHEY and CDR2 is SVGAGI. Here the CDR3 reads CASSYGGTAEAFF. In nucleotides, the CDR3 is TGTGCCAGCAGTTACGGCGGGACAGCTGAAGCTTTCTTT.

Points on this clone: Other DNA sequences in the sample encode the same CDR3. The V call is TRBV3-1 (or the pseudogene TRBV3-2), the J call TRBJ2-5; no clear D gene. Germline-derived CDR1 and CDR2 are LGHDT and YNNKEL (reference sequence). The germline V and J ends were trimmed by 1 base and 4 bases, with 4 bases remaining between them. The CDR3 covers 12 residues. CDR3 bases: TGTGCCAGCAGCCAAGGGGGAGAGACCCAGTACTTC. Its translation is CASSQGGETQYF.

This chain uses TRBV7-9 with TRBJ2-5; 8 nucleotides line up with TRBD2. The CDR3 is made up of 14 amino acids. The trim removed 4 bases at V and 2 bases at J, leaving 3 bases unmatched. From germline, CDR1 is SEHNR and CDR2 FQNEAQ (reference sequence). The CDR3 here is CASSSSGSQETQYF. CDR3 nucleotides: TGTGCCAGCAGCTCGAGCGGGAGTCAAGAGACCCAGTACTTC.

The chain has TRBV18 and TRBJ1-2; D not resolved. Trimming cost V 6 bases and J 8 bases, with 16 bases left between them. The CDR3 has 13 residues. Per germline, CDR1 KGHSH and CDR2 LQKENI. CDR3 sequence: CASSAPQVRGYTF. CDR3 nucleotides: TGTGCCAGCTCTGCCCCGCAAGTTAGGGGCTACACCTTC.

The gene calls are TRBV3-1 (or the pseudogene TRBV3-2) and TRBJ2-5; D remains ambiguous. Trimming took 4 bases from V and 5 from J, leaving 8 bases between them. The CDR3 is made up of 12 amino acids. The germline V gene encodes CDR1 LGHDT and CDR2 YNNKEL (reference sequence). DNA for the CDR3: TGTGCCAGCAGCCGGATGAGGGAGACCCAGTACTTC. Protein product: CASSRMRETQYF.

This sequence joins TRBV2 and TRBJ2-1, with a tentative D call TRBD2 (5 bases). Trimming took off 7 bases at V and 6 bases at J, with 10 bases between the two ends. The length of the CDR3 is 12 residues. CDR1 is SNHLY, CDR2 FYNNEI, per germline. This chain's CDR3 is CASTTEGNEQFF. As DNA, the CDR3 is TGTGCCAGCACAACAGAGGGCAATGAGCAGTTCTTC.

To note about this clone: Other DNA sequences of this sample code for an identical CDR3. The CDR3 loop is CATSDSYNEQFF. The CDR3 DNA reads as TGTGCCACCAGTGATTCGTACAATGAGCAGTTCTTC. The V and J genes are TRBV24-1 and TRBJ2-1; the D is unclear. Per germline, CDR1 KGHDR and CDR2 SFDVKD. Trimming shortened V by 2 bases and J by 4 bases, and 2 bases separated the two germline ends. CDR3 length: 12 residues.

V usage is TRBV4-3 and J usage is TRBJ2-3; tentative D call: TRBD2 (5 bases). V was clipped by 0 bases and J by 2 bases, with 12 bases between them. The CDR3 has 16 amino acids. Germline-derived CDR1 and CDR2 are LGHNA and YSLEER. DNA for the CDR3: TGCGCCAGCAGCCAAGAACCTAGCCGCTACACAGATACGCAGTATTTT. The encoded protein is CASSQEPSRYTDTQYF.

V usage is TRBV20-1 and J usage is TRBJ2-1; D call uncertain. Germline V gives CDR1 DFQATT, CDR2 SNEGSKA (reference sequence). The CDR3 consists of 11 residues. Trimming cost V 3 bases and J 6 bases, with 6 bases left between them. CDR3 residues: CSASIGNEQFF. CDR3 in DNA: TGCAGTGCTAGTATCGGCAATGAGCAGTTCTTC.

The chain is built from TRBV30 and TRBJ2-3; D not resolved. This CDR3 has 11 residues. V was trimmed by 8 bases and J by 0 bases, leaving 6 bases between them. Looked up from germline, CDR1 is GTSNPN and CDR2 is SVGIG (reference sequence). The CDR3 sequence is CAGISTDTQYF. CDR3 coding DNA: TGTGCCGGCATAAGCACAGATACGCAGTATTTT.

The V gene is TRBV10-2, the J gene TRBJ1-6; 7 positions agree with TRBD1. In germline, CDR1 is WSHSY, CDR2 SAAADI. V was clipped by 3 bases and J by 3 bases; unmatched bases: 5. CDR3 length equals 16 residues. The CDR3 region has the DNA TGCGCCAGCAGTGATATGGGGACAGACTATAATTCACCCCTCCACTTT. Protein: CASSDMGTDYNSPLHF.

The V gene is TRBV23-1, the J gene TRBJ1-2; 10 bases are a match to TRBD1. TRBV23-1 is assigned to the ORF class and has an uncertain function. This CDR3 region has 17 residues. V was clipped by 4 bases and J by 6 bases; unmatched bases: 14. CDR3 sequence: CASSPHPFRDRGNGYTF. For the CDR3, the DNA is TGCGCCAGCAGTCCACACCCCTTCCGGGACAGGGGAAATGGCTACACCTTC.

V usage is TRBV24-1 and J usage is TRBJ2-2; D might be TRBD1 (7 bases). CDR3 length: 16 residues. Germline V gives CDR1 KGHDR, CDR2 SFDVKD. Between the trimmed V and J ends, which lost 4 bases and 2 bases, there was a span of 13 bases. CDR3 DNA sequence: TGTGCCACCAGTGACGCGGGACAGCCCAACACCGGGGAGCTGTTTTTT. This translates into CATSDAGQPNTGELFF.

The chain recombines TRBV4-3 with TRBJ1-5, with D tentatively TRBD1 (6 bases). Trimming cost V 0 bases and J 3 bases, with 12 bases left between them. Germline-derived CDR1 and CDR2 are LGHNA and YSLEER. The CDR3 loop spans 16 amino acids. CDR3 DNA sequence: TGCGCCAGCAGCCAAGATGGGGGCGTGTTCAATCAGCCCCAGCATTTT. It codes for CASSQDGGVFNQPQHF.

A single count supports this clone. The J gene is TRBJ1-1, the V gene TRBV6-2 or TRBV6-3, with 10 positions matching TRBD1. The germline V gene encodes CDR1 MNHEY and CDR2 SVGEGT. J gave up 5 bases and V 3 bases, and 6 bases lay outside the gene matches. The CDR3 contains 15 residues. CDR3: CASSYLDRGRTEAFF. CDR3 in DNA: TGTGCCAGCAGTTATTTGGACAGGGGGAGGACTGAAGCTTTCTTT.

The V and J genes are TRBV19 and TRBJ2-2; tentatively, D is TRBD1 (5 bases). Trimming left V 4 bases short and J 1 base short, with 10 bases between. The germline V gene encodes CDR1 LNHDA and CDR2 SQIVND (reference sequence). This CDR3 has 15 residues. CDR3 in amino acids: CASSTQGQNTGELFF. The CDR3 DNA follows: TGTGCCAGTAGTACGCAAGGACAGAACACCGGGGAGCTGTTTTTT.

V is TRBV3-1 (or the pseudogene TRBV3-2) and J is TRBJ1-1; TRBD1 agrees at 10 bases. With V trimmed by 6 bases and J by 9 bases, 16 bases remained unmatched. This CDR3 has 16 residues. Germline V lookup: CDR1 LGHDT, CDR2 YNNKEL (reference sequence). CDR3 bases: TGTGCCAGCAGGTCCCTGACTAGGACAGGGGGTAATCAAGCTTTCTTT. This sequence encodes CASRSLTRTGGNQAFF.

V usage is TRBV4-1 and J usage is TRBJ2-5; possibly TRBD2 for D (6 bases). Germline CDR1 MGHRA, CDR2 YSYEKL. The CDR3 runs to 15 residues. V was clipped by 0 bases and J by 2 bases, with 10 bases between them. Here the CDR3 DNA reads TGCGCCAGCAGCCAAGATGCGGGGATTCAAGAGACCCAGTACTTC. Amino acid sequence: CASSQDAGIQETQYF.

V usage is TRBV5-1 and J usage is TRBJ2-5, with D possibly matching TRBD1 (6 bases). The germline V and J ends were trimmed by 1 base and 3 bases, with 13 bases remaining between them. The germline V gene has CDR1 SGHRS and CDR2 YFSETQ. CDR3 length: 15 residues. CDR3 sequence: CASSLTAGDKETQYF. CDR3 in DNA: TGCGCCAGCAGCTTGACAGCTGGGGACAAAGAGACCCAGTACTTC.

This clone was found once. The V and J genes are TRBV20-1 and TRBJ2-2; TRBD2 matches at 9 bases. Germline V lookup: CDR1 DFQATT, CDR2 SNEGSKA (reference sequence). After removal of 3 bases from V and 7 bases from J, the junction contained 15 bases not matched to a gene. The CDR3 totals 17 residues. The chain's CDR3 is CSASPYPLAGRGGELFF. Written as DNA, the CDR3 is TGCAGTGCTAGTCCCTACCCCCTAGCGGGACGGGGCGGGGAGCTGTTTTTT.

The chain joins TRBV19 to TRBJ2-1; tentative D call: TRBD1 (7 bases). V was cut by 4 bases and J by 9 bases, with 13 bases left in between. Germline V gene lookup returns CDR1 LNHDA and CDR2 SQIVND (reference sequence). The CDR3 has 13 residues. CDR3 sequence (DNA): TGTGCCAGTAGTACACCAGGGGGAGGTGAGCAGTTCTTC. Translating it yields CASSTPGGGEQFF.

V usage is TRBV4-3 and J usage is TRBJ1-4; D unresolved. CDR3 length: 16 amino acids. Trimming took 1 base from V and 3 from J, leaving 12 bases between them. Germline V CDR1 and CDR2: LGHNA, YSLEER. CDR3 nucleotides: TGCGCCAGCAGCCAAGTTGGTTCTGCTCCTAATGAAAAACTGTTTTTT. It codes for CASSQVGSAPNEKLFF.

The chain combines TRBV18 with TRBJ2-7, with no clear D. The CDR3 loop spans 12 amino acids. V was trimmed by 4 bases and J by 5 bases, leaving 9 bases between them. The germline V gene has CDR1 KGHSH and CDR2 LQKENI. The CDR3 nucleotides are TGTGCCAGCTCACGAGGCGGAAACGAGCAGTACTTC. Residues: CASSRGGNEQYF.